This passage covers 24 T cell receptor beta chains from one sample sequenced in a study of control samples from healthy donors and cancer patients. The data were produced by immunoSEQ multiplex PCR, yet TCRdb's version contains in-frame clones alone and is incomplete. This sample has 60,000 to 95,000 clones, with about 80% found just once. Sequencing was done on a sample of blood. Receptors originate from a man aged 50-59 years in good health.

The chain employs TRBV9 and TRBJ1-3, with no clear D. Germline V lookup: CDR1 SGDLS, CDR2 YYNGEE. This CDR3 is 16 amino acids long. Trimming pared 2 bases from V and 3 bases from J, leaving 15 bases between. The CDR3 nucleotides are TGTGCCAGCAGCGTGAGTAGCGGTCAAGATGGAAACACCATATATTTT. Translating it yields CASSVSSGQDGNTIYF.

The chain is built from TRBV27 and TRBJ2-3, with D uncertain. The germline V gene encodes CDR1 MNHEY and CDR2 SMNVEV (reference sequence). The CDR3 totals 16 residues. Between the trimmed V and J ends, which lost 3 bases and 1 base, there was a span of 14 bases. The DNA for the CDR3 is TGTGCCAGCAGTTTTGGCTATCACGGAGGCACAGATACGCAGTATTTT. Amino acid sequence: CASSFGYHGGTDTQYF.

V usage is TRBV2 and J usage is TRBJ1-1; TRBD1 is a possible D gene (6 bases). Deletions cut 7 bases from V and 5 bases from J, with 11 bases between. The CDR3 is made up of 12 amino acids. Germline V gene data show CDR1 as SNHLY and CDR2 as FYNNEI. CDR3 bases: TGTGCCAGCACAGGGGACGGAACTGAAGCTTTCTTT. Protein sequence: CASTGDGTEAFF.

This clone was recorded once. The V and J genes are TRBV24-1 and TRBJ1-2, with a possible D match to TRBD1 (5 bases). CDR1 is KGHDR and CDR2 is SFDVKD in the germline V gene. This CDR3 comprises 14 residues. The V gene lost 2 bases and the J gene lost 3 bases, with 9 bases spanning the gap. The CDR3 nucleotides are TGTGCCACCAGTGATTGGACGGGGGACTATGGCTACACCTTC. Its protein is CATSDWTGDYGYTF.

This clone was found a few times. V and J are TRBV18 and TRBJ1-1, with D uncertain. V lost 2 bases, J lost 3 bases, and 7 bases lay in between. Per germline, CDR1 KGHSH and CDR2 LQKENI. CDR3 size: 13 residues. CDR3 loop: CASSPAQDTEAFF. In DNA form, the CDR3 reads TGTGCCAGCTCACCAGCTCAGGACACTGAAGCTTTCTTT.

There are a few counts of this clone. The V and J genes are TRBV9 and TRBJ2-4, with a weak D call TRBD2 (6 bases). The CDR3 is 16 residues long. V was pared by 4 bases and J by 2 bases, with 16 bases between. CDR1 SGDLS and CDR2 YYNGEE come from the germline V gene. The CDR3 protein is CASSPRAGMTKNIQYF. The CDR3 DNA sequence: TGTGCCAGCAGCCCGAGAGCGGGTATGACCAAAAACATTCAGTACTTC.

As concerns this clone: Additional DNA sequences in this sample encode the identical CDR3. The chain joins TRBV5-1 to TRBJ2-2, with D possibly being TRBD1 (6 bases). This CDR3 is built from 15 residues. The germline V gene encodes CDR1 SGHRS and CDR2 YFSETQ. V dropped 0 bases and J dropped 1 base, with 7 bases sitting between them. The CDR3 DNA reads as TGCGCCAGCAGCTTGGCACAGGGGAACACCGGGGAGCTGTTTTTT. Protein sequence: CASSLAQGNTGELFF.

The V gene is TRBV2, the J gene TRBJ1-5; a weak D match, TRBD1 (6 bases). With 5 bases removed from V and 2 bases from J, the gap between germline ends came to 19 bases. This CDR3 comprises 17 residues. Germline lookup yields CDR1 SNHLY and CDR2 FYNNEI. DNA for the CDR3: TGTGCCAGCAGTACCCCGTTAGGGGGATCGGGCAATCAGCCCCAGCATTTT. Its translation: CASSTPLGGSGNQPQHF.

The chain employs TRBV19 and TRBJ2-1; D unclear. Per germline, CDR1 LNHDA and CDR2 SQIVND (reference sequence). The CDR3 is 15 amino acids. Trimming cost V 0 bases and J 8 bases, with 14 bases left between them. DNA for the CDR3: TGTGCCAGTAGTATAGAGTTCACAAGGTTTCATGAGCAGTTCTTC. It encodes CASSIEFTRFHEQFF.

The chain uses TRBV30 and TRBJ2-3; 14 nucleotides line up with TRBD2. CDR1 is GTSNPN, CDR2 SVGIG, per germline (reference sequence). J was trimmed by 8 bases and V by 2 bases; bases with no gene match: 6. This CDR3 has 15 amino acids. CDR3 coding DNA: TGTGCCTGGAGTAGGGGACTAGCGGGAGATGTTACGCAGTATTTT. It yields the protein CAWSRGLAGDVTQYF.

V is TRBV6-5 and J is TRBJ1-2, with D possibly TRBD1 on 5 matching bases. Trimming took 5 bases from V and 4 from J, leaving 14 bases between them. Germline loops: CDR1 MNHEY, CDR2 SVGAGI. The CDR3 spans 14 residues. The CDR3 DNA reads as TGTGCCAGCAGTCGTGACGGGGGGAGCTATGGCTACACCTTC. This encodes CASSRDGGSYGYTF.

This clone was counted once. The J gene is TRBJ1-1, the V gene TRBV12-5; D is perhaps TRBD1 (6 bases). The CDR3 has 13 amino acids. CDR1 is LGHNT, CDR2 FRNRAP, per germline. Between the trimmed V and J ends, which lost 4 bases and 1 base, there was a span of 7 bases. CDR3 coding DNA: TGTGCTAGTGGTTCGGGACAGAACACTGAAGCTTTCTTT. Its protein product is CASGSGQNTEAFF.

This clone is a singleton in its sample. The chain has TRBV10-3 and TRBJ2-2; the D is unclear. There are 17 residues in the CDR3. Trimming took 0 bases from V and 1 from J, leaving 12 bases between them. Germline loops: CDR1 ENHRY, CDR2 SYGVKD. The CDR3 nucleotides read TGTGCCATCAGTGAGTCGGCAGGAAACCTGAACACCGGGGAGCTGTTTTTT. This codes for CAISESAGNLNTGELFF.

This rearrangement joins TRBV30 to TRBJ2-5; possible D gene TRBD2, 5 bases. Trimming shortened V by 1 base and J by 7 bases, and 7 bases separated the two germline ends. Germline assignment: CDR1 GTSNPN and CDR2 SVGIG (reference sequence). This CDR3 spans 11 amino acids. The CDR3 DNA follows: TGTGCCTGGAGTGGTGGAGGGACCCAGTACTTC. Its translation is CAWSGGGTQYF.

The chain couples TRBV18 to TRBJ2-5; D remains ambiguous. The V and J ends lost 4 bases and 2 bases respectively, with 14 bases between them. Germline V lookup: CDR1 KGHSH, CDR2 LQKENI. The CDR3 runs to 15 residues. DNA for the CDR3: TGTGCCAGCTCACGACGGAGAAGCTCTCAAGAGACCCAGTACTTC. Its translation is CASSRRRSSQETQYF.

V usage is TRBV15 and J usage is TRBJ2-4; D is perhaps TRBD1 or TRBD2 (5 bases each). Germline lookup yields CDR1 LNHNV and CDR2 YYDKDF (reference sequence). CDR3 length equals 15 residues. V was trimmed by 0 bases and J by 8 bases, leaving 14 bases between them. DNA of the CDR3: TGTGCCACCAGCAGAGAACGAGGGGCGTGGTACATTCAGTACTTC. It specifies CATSRERGAWYIQYF.

The J gene is TRBJ2-5, the V gene TRBV7-8; 14 bases agree with TRBD2. CDR1 and CDR2 (germline): SGHVS, FQNEAQ. V lost 0 bases to trimming and J lost 5 bases; unmatched junction nucleotides: 11. The CDR3 loop spans 19 amino acids. CDR3 sequence (DNA): TGTGCCAGCAGCTTAGCGGCGAGACTAGCGGGAGGGCCTCTGGAGACCCAGTACTTC. This gives the protein CASSLAARLAGGPLETQYF.

The rearrangement links TRBV29-1 to TRBJ2-7; D possibly corresponds to TRBD1 (5 bases). The germline CDR1 and CDR2 sequences are SQVTM and ANQGSEA. Deletions cut 4 bases from V and 1 base from J, with 8 bases between. This CDR3 contains 12 residues. CDR3 loop: CSVGRGSYEQYF. The DNA of the CDR3 is TGCAGCGTTGGTAGGGGATCCTACGAGCAGTACTTC.

This rearrangement joins TRBV5-1 to TRBJ2-5; 9 bases map to TRBD1. Germline V gene sequence: CDR1 SGHRS, CDR2 YFSETQ. The CDR3 runs 16 residues. The V segment lost 0 bases and the J segment 5 bases; nucleotides outside the gene matches: 8. The CDR3 sequence: CASSLAMGQGPETQYF. In nucleotides, the CDR3 is TGCGCCAGCAGCTTGGCAATGGGACAGGGACCCGAGACCCAGTACTTC. Supplemented by reference TRBV5-1 and TRBJ2-5, the full variable domain reads KAGVTQTPRYLIKTRGQQVTLSCSPISGHRSVSWYQQTPGQGLQFLFEYFSETQRNKGNFPGRFSGRQFSNSRSEMNVSTLELGDSALYLCASSLAMGQGPETQYFGPGTRLLVL.

This chain links TRBV28 with TRBJ2-1; the D gene is possibly TRBD1 (5 bases). Germline CDR1 and CDR2: MDHEN and SYDVKM. This CDR3 spans 16 amino acids. Trimming pared 5 bases from V and 3 bases from J, leaving 17 bases between. The CDR3 region is CASSGADTTRYNEQFF. CDR3 nucleotide sequence: TGTGCCAGCAGTGGGGCTGACACGACCCGCTACAATGAGCAGTTCTTC.

This sequence joins TRBV20-1 and TRBJ2-3; the match to TRBD2 covers 14 bases. CDR1 and CDR2 (germline): DFQATT, SNEGSKA (reference sequence). The CDR3 spans 18 residues. The ends lost 3 bases at V and 2 bases at J; junction bases unmatched: 10. CDR3 residues: CSASAGLAGVWVTDTQYF. The CDR3 region has the DNA TGCAGTGCTAGTGCGGGACTAGCGGGAGTATGGGTCACAGATACGCAGTATTTT.

The genes are TRBV5-6 and TRBJ1-2, with TRBD1 matching over 9 bases. Germline CDR1 reads SGHDT; CDR2 reads YYEEEE. This CDR3 region has 16 residues. V lost 0 bases, J lost 2 bases, and 5 bases stayed unmatched. In nucleotides, the CDR3 is TGTGCCAGCAGCTTGGGACAGGGGGGAAAAAACTATGGCTACACCTTC. It yields the protein CASSLGQGGKNYGYTF.

The genes are TRBV5-6 and TRBJ1-1; 8 bases align to TRBD1. This CDR3 contains 11 residues. The ends lost 4 bases at V and 10 bases at J; junction bases unmatched: 3. Per the germline V gene, CDR1 is SGHDT and CDR2 is YYEEEE. The CDR3 nucleotides are TGTGCCAGCAGCCGAGACAGGGGAGCTTTCTTT. Its protein is CASSRDRGAFF.

The sample holds one count of this clone. V and J are TRBV6-5 and TRBJ2-7; D is uncertain. CDR1 is MNHEY, CDR2 SVGAGI, per germline. V lost 9 bases, J lost 2 bases, and 14 bases lay in between. The length of the CDR3 is 13 residues. The CDR3 spells CASTPASTYEQYF. The CDR3 DNA reads TGTGCCAGTACTCCGGCTTCGACCTACGAGCAGTACTTC.